Listed below are T cell receptor beta chains from one sample, sequenced in a study of blood T cells in healthy people across ages. Each CDR3 protein is one row after TCRdb ran MiXCR on the 5' RACE reads. Altogether around 820,000 distinct CDR3 sequences are present, 20% to 30% being singletons, with the ten largest covering under 4.5%. The sample was also reused in another study, on T cells of mothers and their children.

Sequenced: blood. These receptors came from a boy younger than 18 in good health. Both conserved end residues are part of each CDR3. Fields, in order: D gene, clone size, J gene, V gene, CDR3 DNA, CDR3 protein. The D gene is left open where the match is weak. Expanded clones get a size class; other rows say once, few or many, or leave the size out.

>.|few|TRBJ2-5|TRBV21-1
TGTGCCAGCAGCAAAATGCAGGGGGTAAGAGAGACCCAGTACTTC
CASSKMQGVRETQYF
>TRBD1|many|TRBJ2-3|TRBV5-1
TGCGCCAGCAGCTCCGGGACAGCCAGCACAGATACGCAGTATTTT
CASSSGTASTDTQYF
>.|.|TRBJ1-3|TRBV20-1
TGCAGTGCTAGAGAGACAAGAGGAAACACCATATATTTT
CSARETRGNTIYF
>TRBD1|.|TRBJ2-5|TRBV6-1
TGTGCCAGCAGGGGACCGGGGACAGGGGGCCCTGAGACCCAGTACTTC
CASRGPGTGGPETQYF
>.|few|TRBJ1-1|TRBV20-1
TGCAGTGCTAGAGAGGCAGGACAAGTGAACACTGAAGCTTTCTTT
CSAREAGQVNTEAFF
>TRBD1|.|TRBJ2-5|TRBV7-9
TGTGCCAGCAGCTCTAACCTAGGACAGGCGTACCAAGAGACCCAGTACTTC
CASSSNLGQAYQETQYF
>TRBD2|few|TRBJ2-7|TRBV6-2/TRBV6-3
TGTGCCAGCAGCAAACGGCCTAGCGGGAGTCTGTACGAGCAGTACTTC
CASSKRPSGSLYEQYF
>TRBD1|.|TRBJ1-1|TRBV27
TGTGCCAGCAACTCCGGGACAGGGAACACTGAAGCTTTCTTT
CASNSGTGNTEAFF
>.|few|TRBJ2-5|TRBV12-3/TRBV12-4
TGTGCCAGCAGCCCCCTTAACGCAGAGACCCAGTACTTC
CASSPLNAETQYF
>.|few|TRBJ1-1|TRBV2
TGTGCCAGCAGGCAAACTGGACAGTCAGTGAACACTGAAGCTTTCTTT
CASRQTGQSVNTEAFF
>TRBD1|.|TRBJ2-5|TRBV20-1
TGCAGTGCTACACGGGACAGCCCAGAGACCCAGTACTTC
CSATRDSPETQYF
>TRBD2|.|TRBJ2-7|TRBV28
TGTGCCAGCCGTGAGCGGGGAGGGACCTACGAGCAGTACTTC
CASRERGGTYEQYF
>TRBD1|.|TRBJ1-3|TRBV12-3/TRBV12-4
TGTGCCAGCAGAGATGACAGGGCCGGAAACACCATATATTTT
CASRDDRAGNTIYF
>TRBD2|few|TRBJ2-3|TRBV7-6
TGTGCCAGCAGCGGAAGCGGGGTTGGGGAAGATACGCAGTATTTT
CASSGSGVGEDTQYF
>.|few|TRBJ1-4|TRBV6-2/TRBV6-3
TGTGCCAGCAGTAAAACCGGGACGGCGGTTGTGGAACTGTTTTTT
CASSKTGTAVVELFF
>.|.|TRBJ1-1|TRBV7-8
TGTGCCAGCAGATTAGTCCCAGAGAACACCGAAGCTTTCTTT
CASRLVPENTEAFF
>.|.|TRBJ2-7|TRBV5-1
TGCGCCAGCACCCTAACACCTTCCGACGAGCAGTACTTC
CASTLTPSDEQYF
>TRBD1|.|TRBJ2-3|TRBV20-1
TGCAGTGCTAGGGGACAGGGAAAAGATACGCAGTATTTT
CSARGQGKDTQYF
>.|few|TRBJ2-1|TRBV14
TGTGCCAGCAGCCCCGGGACCCCCTACAATGAGCAGTTCTTC
CASSPGTPYNEQFF
>TRBD2|few|TRBJ2-5|TRBV29-1
TGCAGCGCACTTCTCGGGGGGGGAGAGACCCAGTACTTC
CSALLGGGETQYF
>TRBD2|.|TRBJ2-1|TRBV7-7
TGTGCTAGCAGCTTAGGTTCGTCTAGCGGATACAATGAGCAGTTCTTC
CASSLGSSSGYNEQFF
>TRBD2|few|TRBJ2-7|TRBV7-6
TGTGCCAGCAGCTTAGCGGGGAATAGCGGGGGACTATACTACGAGCAGTACTTC
CASSLAGNSGGLYYEQYF
>TRBD2|few|TRBJ2-3|TRBV5-1
TGCGCCAGCAGCGGGGGACTAGCGGGAGCAGATACGCAGTATTTT
CASSGGLAGADTQYF
>TRBD1|few|TRBJ2-1|TRBV6-5
TGTGCCAGCATTCTGAACCAGGGGGCGCGGTATGAGCAGTTCTTC
CASILNQGARYEQFF
>TRBD2|.|TRBJ2-7|TRBV29-1
TGCAGCGTCGTCGGGACTAGCGGGAACCCCTACGAGCAGTACTTC
CSVVGTSGNPYEQYF
>TRBD1|few|TRBJ2-7|TRBV4-1
TGCGCCAGCAGCCCGCGGGACAGGGGGCTCTACGAGCAGTACTTC
CASSPRDRGLYEQYF
>.|.|TRBJ2-5|TRBV12-3/TRBV12-4
TGTGCCAGCAGTTTAGGTGGGTCCTTTCCACAAGAGACCCAGTACTTC
CASSLGGSFPQETQYF
>.|.|TRBJ1-1|TRBV9
TGTGCCAGCAGCGTTGGGACCGAAACTGAAGCTTTCTTT
CASSVGTETEAFF
>.|few|TRBJ2-3|TRBV5-4
TGTGCCAGCAGCATGCCCGGGACAAAGTCCACAGATACGCAGTATTTT
CASSMPGTKSTDTQYF
>TRBD2|many|TRBJ2-7|TRBV20-1
TGCAGTGCTACGGGTAAAGCGGGAGGCTTCTTATACGAGCAGTACTTC
CSATGKAGGFLYEQYF
>TRBD1|.|TRBJ2-2|TRBV7-2
TGTGCCAGCAGCCCTGGGACAGGGTTTTCCATTCGGTTCTGGACCGGGGAGCTGTTTTTT
CASSPGTGFSIRFWTGELFF
>TRBD2|.|TRBJ2-5|TRBV7-9
TGTGCCAGCAGCTCGGAGATGGGACTAGCCGCGCGAGAGACCCAGTACTTC
CASSSEMGLAARETQYF
>.|.|TRBJ1-4|TRBV15
TGTGCCACCAGCAGAGCCGGGGTGGAGGAAAAACTGTTTTTT
CATSRAGVEEKLFF
>.|few|TRBJ1-1|TRBV7-5
.
CISVPEAYAGVNTEAFF
>.|.|TRBJ1-5|TRBV5-5
TGTGCCAGCAGCATCGACACCGTTCAGCCCCAGCATTTT
CASSIDTVQPQHF
>.|.|TRBJ2-2|TRBV20-1
TGCAGTGCTGCTACGAGGGCTGGCGGGGAGCTGTTTTTT
CSAATRAGGELFF
>TRBD1|.|TRBJ2-7|TRBV2
TGTGCCACCCGACAGGGACGCAGCTCCTACGAGCAGTACTTC
CATRQGRSSYEQYF
>.|.|TRBJ2-1|TRBV7-2
TGTGCCAGCAGCTCATCCTGGGTGTATGAGCAGTTCTTC
CASSSSWVYEQFF
>.|.|TRBJ2-3|TRBV6-2/TRBV6-3
TGTGCCAGCAGTTACCGAGCAGGGGGGGATACGCAGTATTTT
CASSYRAGGDTQYF
>.|.|TRBJ2-5|TRBV9
TGTGCCAGCAGCGAGTGGGATCAAGAGACCCAGCACTTC
CASSEWDQETQHF
>TRBD1|few|TRBJ1-2|TRBV29-1
TGCAGCGTTGAGCAAAGTTTCGACAGGGCATATGGCTACACCTTC
CSVEQSFDRAYGYTF
>TRBD1|few|TRBJ1-4|TRBV12-3/TRBV12-4
TGTGCCAGCAGTTTTGGGACAGGCGAAAAACTGTTTTTT
CASSFGTGEKLFF
>TRBD1|few|TRBJ1-4|TRBV4-2
TGTGCCAGCAGCCAAGGGACAGGGCCAACTAATGAAAAACTGTTTTTT
CASSQGTGPTNEKLFF
>.|.|TRBJ2-3|TRBV12-3/TRBV12-4
TGTGCCAGCAGTTTAGAATTAACCGGGAATACGCAGTATTTT
CASSLELTGNTQYF
>.|.|TRBJ2-7|TRBV7-9
TGTGCCAGCAGCTCCACCGGGACGGTCTTAGGGCAGTACTTC
CASSSTGTVLGQYF
>TRBD2|few|TRBJ2-4|TRBV9
TGTGCCAGCAGCGTAGAGGGCGGGGGGATTGCAGGAAATGGGGCCAAAAACATTCAGTACTTC
CASSVEGGGIAGNGAKNIQYF
>TRBD2|few|TRBJ2-1|TRBV28
TGTGCCAGCAGTTCCTACTGGGGTAGCGGGAGACAGTACAATGAGCAGTTCTTC
CASSSYWGSGRQYNEQFF
>.|.|TRBJ1-2|TRBV20-1
TGCAGTGCTAGCCCCCCAGGGGATAACTATGGCTACACCTTC
CSASPPGDNYGYTF
>.|few|TRBJ2-7|TRBV9
TGTGCCAGCAGTGAGGGGGGGGCCAGCTCCTACGAGCAGTACTTC
CASSEGGASSYEQYF
>.|few|TRBJ2-3|TRBV29-1
TGCAGCGTACCGATTAAGGATACGCAGTATTTT
CSVPIKDTQYF
>.|few|TRBJ1-1|TRBV12-3/TRBV12-4
TGTGCCAGCAGTTTAGAAGGATTGTCGACTGAAGCTTTCTTT
CASSLEGLSTEAFF
>TRBD2|.|TRBJ2-1|TRBV27
TGTGCCGGCAGTTCCCGGACTAGCGGGAGAGGAGACAATGAGCAGTTCTTC
CAGSSRTSGRGDNEQFF